Below are 22 T cell receptor beta chains sequenced from a single sample in a study of metastatic and nonmetastatic thyroid tumors. Each patient went into thyroid surgery without having received any treatment. MiXCR re-clonotyped the PCR reads for TCRdb. The table records roughly 40,000 clones, roughly 12% of them present only once. The sample taken for sequencing was blood. Receptors were obtained from a male donor with papillary thyroid cancer or a benign thyroid nodule (not recorded which). Some clones in this sample may be carry-over from other donors' samples.

This clone is judged medium-sized. The chain couples TRBV6-2 or TRBV6-3 to TRBJ2-7, with D perhaps matching TRBD2 (6 bases). The germline V and J ends were trimmed by 0 bases and 5 bases, with 17 bases remaining between them. Looked up from germline, CDR1 is MNHEY and CDR2 is SVGEGT. The CDR3 covers 16 residues. The CDR3: CASSYSHRGTGDEQYF. Here the CDR3 DNA reads TGTGCCAGCAGTTACTCGCACCGGGGGACCGGGGACGAGCAGTACTTC.

This clone was seen at least ten times. The chain employs TRBV6-1 and TRBJ2-4; 11 bases map to TRBD2. V dropped 6 bases and J dropped 7; count of bases not matched to a gene: 5. This CDR3 has 14 amino acids. Germline V CDR1 and CDR2: MNHNS, SASEGT. CDR3 sequence: CASSRGLAGNIQYF. The DNA of the CDR3 is TGTGCCAGCAGCCGCGGACTAGCGGGCAACATTCAGTACTTC.

Notes on this clone: Possible read error: a much larger clone is one base away. The sample carries other DNA sequences with the same CDR3. The V gene is TRBV9, the J gene TRBJ1-6; perhaps TRBD1 as D (6 bases). The CDR3 has 14 residues. CDR1 is SGDLS and CDR2 is YYNGEE in the germline V gene. The V and J ends lost 4 bases and 13 bases respectively, with 18 bases between them. The CDR3 nucleotides are TGTGCCAGCAGCTACGCGGGGGGCGGTTCGCCCCTCCACTTT. This codes for CASSYAGGGSPLHF.

This clone was seen repeatedly, ten times or more. The J gene is TRBJ2-7, the V gene TRBV19; D gene unclear. V lost 5 bases and J lost 3, with 17 bases in between. Germline lookup yields CDR1 LNHDA and CDR2 SQIVND (reference sequence). This CDR3 is 15 amino acids long. CDR3: CASSPGPPGLYEQYF. The CDR3 region has the DNA TGTGCCAGTAGTCCTGGGCCCCCAGGCCTCTACGAGCAGTACTTC.

The gene calls are TRBV27 and TRBJ2-3, with 12 bases lining up with TRBD2. The CDR3 spans 19 residues. CDR1 and CDR2 (germline): MNHEY, SMNVEV (reference sequence). V shed 4 bases, J shed 0 bases, and the junction held 11 bases outside the gene matches. CDR3 in DNA: TGTGCCAGCAGTTCGGCCCTAGCGGGAGGGCCACGAAGCACAGATACGCAGTATTTT. Translating it yields CASSSALAGGPRSTDTQYF.

As concerns this clone: One base away lies a much larger clone, so this may be a sequencing read error. Additional DNA sequences in this sample encode the identical CDR3. CDR3 sequence: CASSRYFSVGGGYEQYF. The DNA for the CDR3 is TGCGCCAGCAGCCGATATTTTAGCGTAGGGGGTGGCTACGAGCAGTATTTC. The chain carries TRBV4-3 and TRBJ2-7; TRBD1 is a possible D gene (6 bases). The CDR3 covers 17 residues. CDR1 is LGHNA and CDR2 is YSLEER in the germline V gene.

This clone came up many times. V usage is TRBV11-2 and J usage is TRBJ2-7; 9 nucleotides match TRBD2. The germline V gene has CDR1 SGHAT and CDR2 FQNNGV. The CDR3 consists of 14 residues. Trimming removed 8 bases from V and 9 bases from J; junction bases left unmatched: 14. CDR3 DNA: TGTGCCAGCGGTAATAGCGGGAGCCCCGAAGGGCAGTACTTC. Its translation: CASGNSGSPEGQYF.

This clone is medium-sized by share. The chain couples TRBV28 to TRBJ2-7; no clear D. Germline V gene data show CDR1 as MDHEN and CDR2 as SYDVKM. The CDR3 is made up of 12 amino acids. V lost 2 bases, J lost 7 bases, and 9 bases lay in between. CDR3 DNA: TGTGCCAGCAGTTTACCCCTGGGGGAGCAGTACTTC. Amino acids: CASSLPLGEQYF. The full variable domain, its missing parts supplied by reference TRBV28 and TRBJ2-7, is DVKVTQSSRYLVKRTGEKVFLECVQDMDHENMFWYRQDPGLGLRLIYFSYDVKMKEKGDIPEGYSVSREKKERFSLILESASTNQTSMYLCASSLPLGEQYFGPGTRLTVT.

At least ten counts were recorded for this clone. This chain uses TRBV10-1 with TRBJ2-4; D not resolved. V was trimmed by 3 bases and J by 6 bases, leaving 6 bases between them. CDR1 and CDR2 from the germline V gene are WNHNN and SYGVQD (reference sequence). This CDR3 has 12 amino acids. The CDR3 here is CASSEGPNIQYF. Here the CDR3 DNA reads TGCGCCAGCAGTGAAGGCCCAAACATTCAGTACTTC.

In the case of this clone: Germline is not matched at one junction end, which may reflect a read error. The chain uses TRBV6-1 and TRBJ1-6; possibly TRBD1 for D (6 bases). This CDR3 is built from 16 residues. The germline gives CDR1 MNHNS, CDR2 SASEGT. This chain's CDR3 is CASRTPGGGYNSPLHF. Here the CDR3 DNA reads TGTGCCAGCAGGACCCCAGGCGGGGGCTATAATTCACCCCTACACTTT.

This clone was picked up many times. The chain joins TRBV3-1 to TRBJ2-7; D gene unclear. The CDR3 extends over 12 amino acids. The V end lost 4 bases, the J end lost 2 bases, and 6 bases lay between the germline ends. Germline V gene lookup returns CDR1 LGHDT and CDR2 YNNKEL (reference sequence). The chain's CDR3 is CASSPGTYEQYF. The DNA of the CDR3 is TGTGCCAGCAGCCCCGGAACCTACGAGCAGTACTTC.

There are many counts of this clone. The chain uses TRBV9 and TRBJ1-5, with D unclear. CDR1 is SGDLS and CDR2 is YYNGEE in the germline V gene. The CDR3 runs to 13 residues. V lost 4 bases, J lost 3 bases, and 8 bases lay in between. The CDR3: CASSSGINQPQHF. The CDR3, as DNA: TGTGCCAGCAGCTCTGGGATCAATCAGCCCCAGCATTTT.

This clone was counted at least ten times. The V gene is TRBV20-1, the J gene TRBJ1-1, with D possibly TRBD1 on 5 matching bases. This CDR3 is 13 amino acids long. V was shortened by 4 bases and J by 0 bases, with 9 bases between the two germline ends. The germline CDR1 and CDR2 sequences are DFQATT and SNEGSKA (reference sequence). CDR3 sequence reads: CSATGTVNTEAFF. The CDR3 region has the DNA TGCAGTGCTACCGGGACGGTGAACACTGAAGCTTTCTTT.

This clone was observed at least ten times. The chain links TRBV7-2 to TRBJ2-5; D remains unclear. Trimming shortened V by 2 bases and J by 0 bases, and 7 bases separated the two germline ends. The CDR3 runs to 14 residues. Germline assignment: CDR1 SGHTA and CDR2 FQGNSA. The CDR3 protein is CASSLRRNQETQYF. CDR3 sequence (DNA): TGTGCCAGCAGCTTAAGAAGAAACCAAGAGACCCAGTACTTC.

Concerning this clone itself: It is likely a read error, because the conserved phenylalanine at the end of the CDR3 is missing. The genes are TRBV20-1 and TRBJ2-7, with TRBD1 matching 8 bases. The CDR3 covers 15 residues. The V segment lost 2 bases and the J segment 1 base; nucleotides outside the gene matches: 7. Germline V lookup: CDR1 DFQATT, CDR2 SNEGSKA (reference sequence). The CDR3 loop reads CSARNRQGRSYEQYL. CDR3 sequence (DNA): TGCAGTGCTAGAAATAGACAGGGGAGATCCTACGAGCAGTACCTC.

This clone is labeled as medium-sized. The CDR3 spells CASSSTGTGVQGGYTF. The DNA for the CDR3 is TGTGCCAGCAGTTCAACCGGGACAGGGGTCCAGGGTGGCTACACCTTC. The chain has TRBV6-2 or TRBV6-3 and TRBJ1-2; 10 bases agree with TRBD1. The CDR3 sequence is 16 residues long. After removal of 4 bases from V and 7 bases from J, the junction contained 12 bases not matched to a gene. Germline CDR1 and CDR2: MNHEY and SVGEGT.

The table lists this clone with many counts. The genes are TRBV2 and TRBJ2-3, with D hard to call. CDR3 length: 15 residues. The V end was cut by 7 bases, the J end by 0 bases, with 14 bases between. Germline CDR1 SNHLY, CDR2 FYNNEI. The CDR3 reads CASNPSGRSTDTQYF. The CDR3 nucleotides are TGTGCCAGCAACCCAAGTGGTCGGAGCACAGATACGCAGTATTTT.

This clone was seen ten or more times. The genes are TRBV30 and TRBJ1-5; D unclear. Deletions cut 2 bases from V and 2 bases from J, with 10 bases between. The CDR3 has 14 amino acids. CDR1 GTSNPN and CDR2 SVGIG come from the germline V gene (reference sequence). CDR3 protein: CAWSSLRGNQPQHF. CDR3 nucleotide sequence: TGTGCCTGGAGTTCCTTGCGCGGCAATCAGCCCCAGCATTTT.

In its sample, this clone was seen a few times. The chain combines TRBV30 with TRBJ1-2; D may be TRBD1 (5 bases). CDR3 size: 15 residues. V was trimmed by 1 base and J by 3 bases, leaving 15 bases between them. Germline CDR1 and CDR2: GTSNPN and SVGIG (reference sequence). CDR3 DNA: TGTGCCTGGAGTGCCGTCTGGGGGGTCCACTATGGCTACACCTTC. It specifies CAWSAVWGVHYGYTF.

On this clone: This may be a read error, as it is one base from a much larger clone. V usage is TRBV7-9 and J usage is TRBJ2-2; either TRBD1 or TRBD2 may fit D (5 bases each). This CDR3 spans 15 amino acids. Germline lookup yields CDR1 SEHNR and CDR2 FQNEAQ (reference sequence). V lost 7 bases and J lost 5, with 17 bases in between. The CDR3 nucleotides are TGTGCCAGCACCTCAAGAGGGGCGAGGACCGGGGAGCTGTTTTTT. Its translation: CASTSRGARTGELFF.

This clone ranks as medium-sized (0.01 to 0.1%). J is TRBJ1-2 and V is TRBV7-9; D remains ambiguous. CDR1 is SEHNR, CDR2 FQNEAQ, per germline (reference sequence). This CDR3 contains 14 residues. Trimming took 5 bases from V and 4 from J, leaving 14 bases between them. CDR3 residues: CASSTSGASYGYTF. In DNA, the CDR3 is TGTGCCAGCAGCACCTCGGGAGCCTCCTATGGCTACACCTTC.

This clone was counted at least ten times. This chain links TRBV5-1 with TRBJ2-1; maybe TRBD1 (6 bases). CDR1 is SGHRS, CDR2 YFSETQ, per germline. The length of the CDR3 is 14 residues. The V end was cut by 2 bases, the J end by 6 bases, with 12 bases between. The CDR3 reads CASSLGTQPNEQFF. In nucleotides, the CDR3 is TGCGCCAGCAGCTTAGGGACACAGCCCAATGAGCAGTTCTTC.